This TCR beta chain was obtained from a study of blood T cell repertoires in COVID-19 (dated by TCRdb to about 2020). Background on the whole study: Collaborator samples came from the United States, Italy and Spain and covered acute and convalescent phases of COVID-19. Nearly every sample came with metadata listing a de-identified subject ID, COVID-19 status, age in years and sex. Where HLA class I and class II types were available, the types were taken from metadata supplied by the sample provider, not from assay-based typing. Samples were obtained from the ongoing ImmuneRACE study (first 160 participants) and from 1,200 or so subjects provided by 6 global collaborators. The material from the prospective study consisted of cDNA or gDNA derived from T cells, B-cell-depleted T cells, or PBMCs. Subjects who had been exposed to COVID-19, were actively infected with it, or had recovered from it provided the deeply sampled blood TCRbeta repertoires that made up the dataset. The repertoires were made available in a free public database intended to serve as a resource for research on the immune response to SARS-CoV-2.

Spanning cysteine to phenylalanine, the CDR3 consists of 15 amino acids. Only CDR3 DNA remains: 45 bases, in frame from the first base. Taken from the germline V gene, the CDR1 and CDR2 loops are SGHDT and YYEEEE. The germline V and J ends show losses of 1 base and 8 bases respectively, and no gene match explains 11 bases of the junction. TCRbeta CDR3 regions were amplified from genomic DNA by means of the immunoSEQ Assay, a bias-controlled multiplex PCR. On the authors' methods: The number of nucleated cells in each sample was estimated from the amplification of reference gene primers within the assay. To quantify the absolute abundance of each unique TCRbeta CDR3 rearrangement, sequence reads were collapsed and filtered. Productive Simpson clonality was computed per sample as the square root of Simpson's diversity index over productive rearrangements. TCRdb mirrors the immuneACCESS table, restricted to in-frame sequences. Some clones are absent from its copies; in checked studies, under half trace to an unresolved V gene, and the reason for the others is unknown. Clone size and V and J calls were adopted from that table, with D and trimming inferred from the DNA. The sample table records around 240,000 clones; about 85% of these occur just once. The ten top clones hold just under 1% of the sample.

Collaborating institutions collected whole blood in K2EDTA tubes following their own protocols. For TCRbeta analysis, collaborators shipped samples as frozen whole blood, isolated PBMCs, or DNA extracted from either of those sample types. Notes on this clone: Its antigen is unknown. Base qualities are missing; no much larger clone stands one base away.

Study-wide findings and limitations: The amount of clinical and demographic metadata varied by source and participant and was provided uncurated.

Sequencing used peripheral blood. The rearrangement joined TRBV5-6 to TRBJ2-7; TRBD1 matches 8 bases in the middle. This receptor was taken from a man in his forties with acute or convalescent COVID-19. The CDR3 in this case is CASSLSTGGTEKQYF. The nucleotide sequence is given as TGTGCCAGCAGCTTGAGTACAGGGGGGACAGAGAAGCAGTACTTC.